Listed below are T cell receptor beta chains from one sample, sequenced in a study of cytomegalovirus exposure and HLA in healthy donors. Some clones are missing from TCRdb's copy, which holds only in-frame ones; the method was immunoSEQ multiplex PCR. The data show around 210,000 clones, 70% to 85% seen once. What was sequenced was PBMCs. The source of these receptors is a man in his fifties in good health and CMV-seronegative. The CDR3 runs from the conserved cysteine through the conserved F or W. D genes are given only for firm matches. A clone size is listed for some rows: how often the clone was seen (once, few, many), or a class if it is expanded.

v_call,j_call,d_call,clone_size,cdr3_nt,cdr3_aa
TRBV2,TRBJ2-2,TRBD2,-,TGTGCCAGCAGTGGGACTAGCGTAAACACCGGGGAGCTGTTTTTT,CASSGTSVNTGELFF
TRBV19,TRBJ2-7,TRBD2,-,TGTGCCAGTAGTACGTCGGGAGGCTACGAGCAGTACTTC,CASSTSGGYEQYF
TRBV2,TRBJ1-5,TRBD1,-,TGTGCCAGCACAGGGGGCCGAGGCAATCAGCCCCAGCATTTT,CASTGGRGNQPQHF
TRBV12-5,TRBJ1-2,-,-,TGTGCTAGTGGTTTGGTTTGGGGGGACGGCTACACCTTC,CASGLVWGDGYTF
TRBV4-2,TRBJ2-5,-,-,TGTGCCAGCAGCCCTTCACAGACCAATCCGTTAGCGGTCCAAGAGACCCAGTACTTC,CASSPSQTNPLAVQETQYF
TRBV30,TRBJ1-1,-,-,TGTGCCTGGAGCCCAGGGGTGGGCACTGAAGCTTTCTTT,CAWSPGVGTEAFF
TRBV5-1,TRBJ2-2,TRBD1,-,TGCGCCAGCAGCTTGAGTGAGAACAGGGGGCCCACCGGGGAGCTGTTTTTT,CASSLSENRGPTGELFF
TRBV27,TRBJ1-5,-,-,TGTGCCAGCAGTCGACTGTATAGCAATCAGCCCCAGCATTTT,CASSRLYSNQPQHF
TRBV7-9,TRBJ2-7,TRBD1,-,TGTGCCAGCAGCTCAATCGGGACAGGGTACGAGCAGTACTTC,CASSSIGTGYEQYF
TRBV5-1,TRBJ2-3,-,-,TGCGCCAGCAGCTTGGAAGGACAGAGGGCTTTTCGGTATTTT,CASSLEGQRAFRYF
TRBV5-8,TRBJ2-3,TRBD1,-,TGTGCCAGCAGCAGAGAGACAGGGGGGAGCACAGATACGCAGTATTTT,CASSRETGGSTDTQYF
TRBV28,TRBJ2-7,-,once,TGTGCCAGCAGTCCCCCGAACAGCGGAACCCCAAGCTCCTACGAGCAGTACTTC,CASSPPNSGTPSSYEQYF
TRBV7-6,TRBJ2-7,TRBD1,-,TGTGCCAGCAGCGTGGACAGGGGGCAATACGAGCAGTACTTC,CASSVDRGQYEQYF
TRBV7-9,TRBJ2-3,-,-,TGTGCCAGCAGACGACTGACAGATACGCAGTATTTT,CASRRLTDTQYF
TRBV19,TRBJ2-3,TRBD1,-,TGTGCCAGTCAAGCCGGGACAGGGGGCTATGATACGCAGTATTTT,CASQAGTGGYDTQYF
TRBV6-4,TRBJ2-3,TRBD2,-,TGTGCCAGCAGTGACTCGGCGGGAGGCCGTTCAGATACGCAGTATTTT,CASSDSAGGRSDTQYF
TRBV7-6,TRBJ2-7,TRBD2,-,TGTGCCAGCAGCTTAGGGGGATCAACTAGCGGGAGCCCGGAGCAGTACTTC,CASSLGGSTSGSPEQYF
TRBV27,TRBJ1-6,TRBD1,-,TGTGCCAGCAGTATTGGGACAGGGAAGGGCCATATAAGTTCACCCCTCCACTTT,CASSIGTGKGHISSPLHF
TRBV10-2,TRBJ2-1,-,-,TGCGCCAGCATTTCAGGACAGGGAGGGGATGAGCAGTTCTTC,CASISGQGGDEQFF
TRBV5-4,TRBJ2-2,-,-,TGTGCCAGCAGCCCGGGACTTCCGAACACCGGGGAGCTGTTTTTT,CASSPGLPNTGELFF
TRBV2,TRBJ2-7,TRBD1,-,TGTGCCAGCAGCCCTGGACAGGCCTTACTTTACGAGCAGTACTTC,CASSPGQALLYEQYF
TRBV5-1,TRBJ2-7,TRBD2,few,TGCGCCAGCACCGTACTAGCGGGAGGCTCCTACGAGCAGTACTTC,CASTVLAGGSYEQYF
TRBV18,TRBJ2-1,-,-,TGTGCCAGCTCAGGGCGCCCGTCCAATGAGCAGTTCTTC,CASSGRPSNEQFF
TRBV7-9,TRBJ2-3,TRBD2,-,TGTGCCAGCAGCTTGACTAGCGGGAGAACAGATACGCAGTATTTT,CASSLTSGRTDTQYF
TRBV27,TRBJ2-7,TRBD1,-,TGTGCCAGCAGTATTGACAGGGGAGGCTACGAGCAGTACTTC,CASSIDRGGYEQYF
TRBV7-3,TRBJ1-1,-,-,TGTGCCAGCAGCTTAAATACAGGGCGTCACACTGAAGCTTTCTTT,CASSLNTGRHTEAFF
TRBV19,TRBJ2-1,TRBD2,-,TGTGCCAGTAGTACCAGCGGGAACCAATACAATGAGCAGTTCTTC,CASSTSGNQYNEQFF
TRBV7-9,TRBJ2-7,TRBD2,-,TGTGCCAGCCGTCGGGAGGGGTCGAAGGGTATGGGCGAGCAGTACTTC,CASRREGSKGMGEQYF
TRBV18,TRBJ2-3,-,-,TGTGCCAGCTCACCAAGCCCTAGCACAGATACGCAGTATTTT,CASSPSPSTDTQYF
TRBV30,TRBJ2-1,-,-,TGTGCCTGGTCAGGCCTAACGTTTGACAATGAGCAGTTCTTC,CAWSGLTFDNEQFF
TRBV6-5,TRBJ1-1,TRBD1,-,TGTGCCAGCATCCAGGGGGCGTCGGGAGCTTTCTTT,CASIQGASGAFF
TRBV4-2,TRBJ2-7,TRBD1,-,TGTGCCAGCAGCCTAGAACCCGGGACAGGGTACTACGAGCAGTACTTC,CASSLEPGTGYYEQYF
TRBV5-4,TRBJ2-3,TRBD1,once,TGTGCCAGCAGCTCCGGACAGGGCCGCACAGATACGCAGTATTTT,CASSSGQGRTDTQYF
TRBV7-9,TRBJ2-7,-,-,TGTGCCAGCAGCTTAGGCGTAGTCTCCTACGAGCAGTACTTC,CASSLGVVSYEQYF
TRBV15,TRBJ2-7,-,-,TGTGCCACCAGCGGGCCCGAGGACACACCCGAGCAGTACTTC,CATSGPEDTPEQYF
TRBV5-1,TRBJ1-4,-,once,TGCGCCAGCAGTCCAGGGGTAGGGAAAAGTGAAAAACTGTTTTTT,CASSPGVGKSEKLFF
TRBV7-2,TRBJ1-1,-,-,TGTGCCAGCAGCCTTGCGTACACTGAAGCTTTCTTT,CASSLAYTEAFF
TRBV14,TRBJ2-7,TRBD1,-,TGTGCCAGCAGCGTATTCCGAGGGGGACAGGGGGCTTTCGAGCAGTACTTC,CASSVFRGGQGAFEQYF
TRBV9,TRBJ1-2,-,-,TGTGCCAGCAGCGTAGGACAGCGCGGCTATGGCTACACCTTC,CASSVGQRGYGYTF
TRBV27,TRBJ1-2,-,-,TGTGCCAGCAGTTTAGGCAGCGTGTATGGCTACACCTTC,CASSLGSVYGYTF
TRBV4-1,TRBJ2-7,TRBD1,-,TGCGCCAGCAGCCAACATCCGGGACAGGGCTCCTACGAGCAGTACTTC,CASSQHPGQGSYEQYF
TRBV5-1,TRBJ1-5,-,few,TGCGCCAGCAGCTTAAGCGGGACCATCAATCAGCCCCAGCATTTT,CASSLSGTINQPQHF
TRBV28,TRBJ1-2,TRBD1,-,TGTGCCAGCAGGGGACAGGGGGAGGGTGGCTACACCTTC,CASRGQGEGGYTF
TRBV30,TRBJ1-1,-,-,TGTGCCTGTTTTCGGGGTGAAGCTTTCTTT,CACFRGEAFF
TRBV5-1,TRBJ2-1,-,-,TGCGCCAGCAGCTCGGTTGACTACTCCTACAATGAGCAGTTCTTC,CASSSVDYSYNEQFF
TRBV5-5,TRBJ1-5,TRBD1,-,TGTGCCAGCAGCTCGACAGGGAACCAGCCCCAGCATTTT,CASSSTGNQPQHF
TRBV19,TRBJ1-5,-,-,TGTGCCAGTAGTATAGGTTCTGGAGGCAATCAGCCCCAGCATTTT,CASSIGSGGNQPQHF
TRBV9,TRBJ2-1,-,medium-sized,TGTGCCAGCAGCGCCCCGGAGGGCCACCATGAGCAGTTCTTC,CASSAPEGHHEQFF
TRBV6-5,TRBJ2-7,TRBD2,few,TGTGCCAGCAGTTCCACTAGCGGGAGCCAGTCCTACGAGCAGTACTTC,CASSSTSGSQSYEQYF
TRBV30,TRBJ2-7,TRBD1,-,TGTGCCATTTTAACAGGGGGCGGCGAGCAGTACTTC,CAILTGGGEQYF
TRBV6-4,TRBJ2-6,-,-,TGTGCCAGCACCGTACGAGGGCCTGGGGCCAACGTCCTGACTTTC,CASTVRGPGANVLTF
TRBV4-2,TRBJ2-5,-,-,TGTGCCAGCAGCCAAGTTCAGGGGTCGGAAGAGACCCAGTACTTC,CASSQVQGSEETQYF
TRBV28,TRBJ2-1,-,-,TGTGCCAGCAGTTTCCACCCCGGAACGGGCAATGAGCAGTTCTTC,CASSFHPGTGNEQFF
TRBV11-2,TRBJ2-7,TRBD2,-,TGTGCCAGCAGCCCTGGGGGGGGCGAGCAGTACTTC,CASSPGGGEQYF
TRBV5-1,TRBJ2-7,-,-,TGCGCCAGCAGCCAGTGGGAGTCAACCTACGAGCAGTACTTC,CASSQWESTYEQYF